This TCR beta chain was captured in a study of shared clonotypes between healthy human individuals. Study-wide points: Rarefaction indicated that sorted-subset sequencing remained incomplete although depth was large. A few donors showed sharing of 4.5% to 5% of naive CD4 clonotypes. Memory subsets generally showed smaller estimated richness than naive subsets did.

About this clone itself: What it recognizes is unknown.

Naive CD8 cells lacked CD45RO, underwent positive selection for CCR7 and left out terminally differentiated effector memory CD45RA+ cells. Each sorted subset replicate got 200 ng genomic DNA, about 33,000 genomes. TCRdb keeps only in-frame clones here, not all; method: immunoSEQ multiplex PCR. The sample yields fewer than 800,000 clones, around 92% seen once. This CDR3 is built from 13 residues. The germline gives CDR1 SGHVS, CDR2 FNYEAQ. The V end was cut by 3 bases, the J end by 6 bases, with 12 bases between. The rearrangement joins TRBV7-6 to TRBJ2-7; tentative D call: TRBD1 (6 bases). Sequencing used naive CD8+ T cells sorted from blood. This TCR was sampled from a man aged 25-45 years in good health. As DNA, the CDR3 is TGTGCCAGCAGCTTGGGACACCCGGGCGAGCAGTACTTC. Its protein is CASSLGHPGEQYF. Supplemented by reference TRBV7-6 and TRBJ2-7, the full variable domain reads GAGVSQSPRYKVTKRGQDVALRCDPISGHVSLYWYRQALGQGPEFLTYFNYEAQQDKSGLPNDRFSAERPEGSISTLTIQRTEQRDSAMYRCASSLGHPGEQYFGPGTRLTVT.